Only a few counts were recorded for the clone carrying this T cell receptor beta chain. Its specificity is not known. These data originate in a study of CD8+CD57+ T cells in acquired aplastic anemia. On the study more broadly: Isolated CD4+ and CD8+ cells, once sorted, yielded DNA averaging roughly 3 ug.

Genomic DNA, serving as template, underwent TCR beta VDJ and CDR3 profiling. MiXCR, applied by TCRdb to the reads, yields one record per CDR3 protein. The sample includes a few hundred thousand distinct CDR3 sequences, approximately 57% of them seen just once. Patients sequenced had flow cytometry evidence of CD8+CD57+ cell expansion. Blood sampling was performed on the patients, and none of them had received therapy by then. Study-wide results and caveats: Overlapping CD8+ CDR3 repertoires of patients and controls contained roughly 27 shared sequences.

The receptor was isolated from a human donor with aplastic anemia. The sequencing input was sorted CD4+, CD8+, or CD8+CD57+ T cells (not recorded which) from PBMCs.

DNA for the CDR3: TGTGCCAGCAGCTACAACCGGGCATACGAGCAGTACTTC. It is translated as CASSYNRAYEQYF. The chain joins TRBV6-5 to TRBJ2-7; D gene uncertain. Trimming removed 6 bases from V and 4 bases from J, with 13 bases in between. The V gene's germline CDR1 is MNHEY and CDR2 SVGAGI. This CDR3 is built from 13 residues.